This T cell receptor (beta chain) was profiled in a study of shared clonotypes between healthy human individuals. TCRdb keeps only in-frame clones here, not all; method: immunoSEQ multiplex PCR. The sample lists over a million clones, 95% to 97% occurring once. CDR1 and CDR2 (germline): SEHNR, FQNEAQ (reference sequence). The CDR3 sequence is 12 residues long. The ends were cut back, 3 bases at V and 7 bases at J, with 6 bases in the middle. Whole-study findings and limits: Shared clonotypes: about 5% naive CD4, around 4% naive CD8, 2% to 2.5% memory CD4, 0.4% memory CD8. Larger richness was generally estimated for naive than memory subsets. Sorted-subset sequencing was shown by rarefaction to be incomplete despite large depth.

Everyone who donated was a Caucasian adult who lived in Nashville, Tennessee. Concerning this clone itself: The antigen is not known.

This TCR was recovered from a man under 40 in good health. The rearrangement joins TRBV7-9 to TRBJ1-4; D is undetermined. Sequencing used naive CD4+ T cells sorted from blood. Subset specified: CD45RA+ positively selected. CDR3 sequence (DNA): TGTGCCAGCAGCTTCGCGGGTGAAAAACTGTTTTTT. Translation gives CASSFAGEKLFF.